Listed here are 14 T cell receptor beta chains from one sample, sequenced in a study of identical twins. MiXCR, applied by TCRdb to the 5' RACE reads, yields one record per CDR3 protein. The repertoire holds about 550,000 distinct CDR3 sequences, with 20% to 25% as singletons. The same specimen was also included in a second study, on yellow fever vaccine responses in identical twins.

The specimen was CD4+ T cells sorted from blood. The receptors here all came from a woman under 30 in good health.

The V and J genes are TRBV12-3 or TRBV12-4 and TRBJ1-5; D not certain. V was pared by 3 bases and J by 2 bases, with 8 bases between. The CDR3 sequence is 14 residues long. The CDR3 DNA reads TGTGCCAGCAGTTTTGCCACAGGCAATCAGCCCCAGCATTTT. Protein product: CASSFATGNQPQHF.

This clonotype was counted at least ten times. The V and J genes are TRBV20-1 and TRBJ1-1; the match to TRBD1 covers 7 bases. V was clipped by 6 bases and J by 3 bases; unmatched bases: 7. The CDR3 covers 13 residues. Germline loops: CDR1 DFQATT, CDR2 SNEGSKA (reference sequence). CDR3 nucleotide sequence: TGCAGTGCCACACAGGGGAGGCACACTGAAGCTTTCTTT. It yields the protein CSATQGRHTEAFF.

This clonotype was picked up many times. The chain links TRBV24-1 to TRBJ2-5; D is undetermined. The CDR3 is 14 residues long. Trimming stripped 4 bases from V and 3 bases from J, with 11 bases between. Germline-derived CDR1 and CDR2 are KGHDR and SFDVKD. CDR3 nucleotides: TGTGCCACCAGTGAACCAGACGGTAAAGAGACCCAGTACTTC. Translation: CATSEPDGKETQYF.

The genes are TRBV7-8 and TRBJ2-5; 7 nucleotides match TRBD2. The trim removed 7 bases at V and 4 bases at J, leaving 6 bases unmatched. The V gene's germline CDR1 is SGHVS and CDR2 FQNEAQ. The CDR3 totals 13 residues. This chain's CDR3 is CASTLWGGETQYF. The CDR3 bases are TGTGCCAGCACCCTATGGGGGGGAGAGACCCAGTACTTC.

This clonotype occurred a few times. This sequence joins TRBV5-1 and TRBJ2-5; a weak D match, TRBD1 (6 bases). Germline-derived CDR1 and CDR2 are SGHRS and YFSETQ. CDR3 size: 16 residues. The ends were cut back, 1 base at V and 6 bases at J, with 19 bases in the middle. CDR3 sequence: CASSLTGTPDRQTQYF. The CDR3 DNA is TGCGCCAGCAGCTTGACCGGGACACCGGATCGGCAGACCCAGTACTTC.

The CDR3 is CASSGGTGYEQYF. In nucleotides, the CDR3 is TGTGCCAGCTCTGGGGGGACAGGGTACGAGCAGTACTTC. The V and J genes are TRBV12-3 or TRBV12-4 and TRBJ2-7, with 9 bases that match TRBD1. CDR3 size: 13 residues. With V trimmed by 8 bases and J by 4 bases, 6 bases remained unmatched.

CDR3 loop: CSATSGTGRLNSPLHF. The CDR3 DNA follows: TGCAGTGCCACCTCCGGGACAGGGAGACTTAATTCACCCCTCCACTTT. The rearrangement links TRBV20-1 to TRBJ1-6, with 9 nucleotides matching TRBD1. CDR1 is DFQATT and CDR2 is SNEGSKA in the germline V gene (reference sequence). This CDR3 is 16 amino acids long. V lost 6 bases and J lost 6; bases outside the gene matches: 12.

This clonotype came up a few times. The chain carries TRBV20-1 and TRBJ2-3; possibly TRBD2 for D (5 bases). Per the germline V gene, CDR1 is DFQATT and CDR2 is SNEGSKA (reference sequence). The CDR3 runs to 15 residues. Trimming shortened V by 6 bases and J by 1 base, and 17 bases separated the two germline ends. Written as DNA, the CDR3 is TGCAGTGCCGCCCCAACCGAAGCGGGCACAGATACGCAGTATTTT. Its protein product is CSAAPTEAGTDTQYF.

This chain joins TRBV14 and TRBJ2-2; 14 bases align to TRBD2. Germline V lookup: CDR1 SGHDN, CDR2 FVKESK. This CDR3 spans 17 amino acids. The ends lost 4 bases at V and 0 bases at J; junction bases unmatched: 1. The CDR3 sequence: CASSPGLAGANTGELFF. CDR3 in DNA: TGTGCCAGCAGCCCGGGACTAGCGGGGGCGAACACCGGGGAGCTGTTTTTT.

CDR3 nucleotides: TGTGCCATCAGTGAGTCTGACCTGACTAGCGGGCAGTTCTTC. As protein: CAISESDLTSGQFF. The J gene is TRBJ2-1, the V gene TRBV10-3, with TRBD2 identical over 9 bases. V trimming: 0 bases; J trimming: 12 bases; junction bases outside the gene matches: 6. The CDR3 is 14 amino acids. Germline values: CDR1 ENHRY, CDR2 SYGVKD.

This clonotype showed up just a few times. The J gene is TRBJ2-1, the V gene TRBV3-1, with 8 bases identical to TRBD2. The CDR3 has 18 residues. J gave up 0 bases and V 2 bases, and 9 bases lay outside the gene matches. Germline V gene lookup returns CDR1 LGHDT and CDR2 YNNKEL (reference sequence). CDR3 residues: CASSQIPGGGSSYNEQFF. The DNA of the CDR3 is TGTGCCAGCAGCCAAATTCCCGGGGGGGGAAGCTCCTACAATGAGCAGTTCTTC.

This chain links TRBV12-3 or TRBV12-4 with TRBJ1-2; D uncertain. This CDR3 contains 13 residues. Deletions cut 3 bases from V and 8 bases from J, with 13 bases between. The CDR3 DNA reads TGTGCCAGCAGTTTGCCACCCACGGTGGGCTACACCTTC. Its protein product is CASSLPPTVGYTF.

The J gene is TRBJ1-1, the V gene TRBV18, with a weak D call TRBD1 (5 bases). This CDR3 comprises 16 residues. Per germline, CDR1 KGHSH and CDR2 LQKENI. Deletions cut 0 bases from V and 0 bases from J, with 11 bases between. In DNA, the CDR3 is TGTGCCAGCTCACCACCGGGGGGGACGGTGAACACTGAAGCTTTCTTT. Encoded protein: CASSPPGGTVNTEAFF.

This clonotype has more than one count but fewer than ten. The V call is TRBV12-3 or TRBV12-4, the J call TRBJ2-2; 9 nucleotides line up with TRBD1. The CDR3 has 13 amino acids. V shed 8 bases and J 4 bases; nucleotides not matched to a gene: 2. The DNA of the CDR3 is TGTGCCAGCCGGACAGGGGTCACCGGGGAGCTGTTTTTT. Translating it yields CASRTGVTGELFF.